Listed here are 20 T cell receptor beta chains from one sample, sequenced in a study of shared clonotypes between healthy human individuals. Repertoires were generated with immunoSEQ multiplex PCR, while TCRdb's copy carries only in-frame clones and drops some. The data show some 2.4 million clones, over 85% seen once. The sequenced sample was naive CD4+ T cells from PBMCs. Noted subset: CD45RA+ positively selected. Source of these receptors: a young man in good health. Some clones in this sample may be carry-over from other donors' samples.

The genes are TRBV6-1 and TRBJ2-7, with TRBD2 identical over 9 bases. J gave up 4 bases and V 0 bases, and 4 bases lay outside the gene matches. CDR3 length: 15 residues. Germline CDR1 is MNHNS and CDR2 is SASEGT. CDR3 DNA: TGTGCCAGCAGTGAAGCGCATAGCGGGAGTTACGAGCAGTACTTC. The encoded protein is CASSEAHSGSYEQYF.

This clone has just one count. This chain connects TRBV29-1 to TRBJ2-2; 11 bases fit TRBD1. The V gene's germline CDR1 is SQVTM and CDR2 ANQGSEA. This CDR3 spans 13 amino acids. The junction had 1 base not matched to a gene; V was cut back by 7 bases and J by 3 bases. CDR3 nucleotides: TGCAGCGCGGGACAGGGGGACACCGGGGAGCTGTTTTTT. Its protein product is CSAGQGDTGELFF.

In DNA form, the CDR3 reads TGTGCCAGCAGCTTAAGCGCAGGACAGGCAGGCCGGGAGTACTTC. Translation: CASSLSAGQAGREYF. The rearrangement links TRBV7-9 to TRBJ2-7, with 7 positions matching TRBD1. Germline lookup yields CDR1 SEHNR and CDR2 FQNEAQ (reference sequence). J lost 11 bases, V lost 2 bases, and 15 bases had no gene match. This CDR3 has 15 amino acids.

CDR3 bases: TGTGCCAGCTCACCGGGACCGCACTTTTACAATGAGCAGTTCTTC. This codes for CASSPGPHFYNEQFF. V is TRBV18 and J is TRBJ2-1; D may match TRBD1 or TRBD2 (5 bases each). Looked up from germline, CDR1 is KGHSH and CDR2 is LQKENI. The CDR3 is made up of 15 amino acids. V was shortened by 3 bases and J by 4 bases, with 13 bases between the two germline ends.

V and J are TRBV28 and TRBJ2-1; 9 nucleotides agree with TRBD2. Trimming took 6 bases from V and 1 from J; bases not matched to a gene: 4. The CDR3 has 15 residues. Germline CDR1 reads MDHEN; CDR2 reads SYDVKM. The DNA for the CDR3 is TGTGCCAGCAGACCCCTAGCGGGGTCCTACAATGAGCAGTTCTTC. Its translation is CASRPLAGSYNEQFF.

V gene TRBV10-3 combines with J gene TRBJ2-1; TRBD2 matches 8 bases. V was clipped by 6 bases and J by 8 bases; unmatched bases: 9. The CDR3 is 14 residues long. The germline V gene encodes CDR1 ENHRY and CDR2 SYGVKD. The CDR3 bases are TGTGCCATCAGGGATACAAGCGGGAGCGATGAGCAGTTCTTC. This translates into CAIRDTSGSDEQFF.

CDR3 in amino acids: CASSSTTWAVSEQFF. The CDR3 region has the DNA TGTGCCAGCAGCTCGACTACCTGGGCGGTCAGTGAGCAGTTCTTC. The genes are TRBV5-4 and TRBJ2-1; perhaps TRBD2 as D (5 bases). The CDR3 totals 15 residues. The V end was cut by 3 bases, the J end by 9 bases, with 19 bases between. Germline V gives CDR1 SGHNT, CDR2 YYREEE (reference sequence).

The V and J genes are TRBV9 and TRBJ2-1; 7 nucleotides agree with TRBD2. Unmatched junction bases numbered 4, after V lost 0 bases and J lost 1 base. Germline loops: CDR1 SGDLS, CDR2 YYNGEE. This CDR3 comprises 16 residues. CDR3 nucleotides: TGTGCCAGCAGCGTAGATATGGGACTATCCTACAATGAGCAGTTCTTC. This sequence encodes CASSVDMGLSYNEQFF.

The chain links TRBV5-1 to TRBJ1-2, with 10 bases lining up with TRBD1. Germline lookup yields CDR1 SGHRS and CDR2 YFSETQ. This CDR3 has 15 residues. J lost 6 bases, V lost 4 bases, and 9 bases had no gene match. The CDR3 nucleotides read TGCGCCAGCAGCGGAGGACAGGGGGTGCTGGATGGCTACACCTTC. This encodes CASSGGQGVLDGYTF.

J is TRBJ1-1 and V is TRBV11-2, with 8 bases fitting TRBD1. Per the germline V gene, CDR1 is SGHAT and CDR2 is FQNNGV. Germline trimming cut 5 bases from V and 4 bases from J; bases unmatched to any gene: 12. CDR3 length: 16 amino acids. The CDR3 bases are TGTGCCAGCAGCCGGACACAGGGGGACGGCGGCACTGAAGCTTTCTTT. Its translation is CASSRTQGDGGTEAFF.

The chain combines TRBV28 with TRBJ2-2; D call uncertain. V shed 4 bases and J shed 4 bases, with 7 bases lying between them. In germline, CDR1 is MDHEN, CDR2 SYDVKM. CDR3 size: 13 residues. Here the CDR3 reads CASSWAVTGELFF. The CDR3 DNA follows: TGTGCCAGCAGTTGGGCGGTCACCGGGGAGCTGTTTTTT. The complete variable domain, with remaining parts taken from reference TRBV28 and TRBJ2-2, reads DVKVTQSSRYLVKRTGEKVFLECVQDMDHENMFWYRQDPGLGLRLIYFSYDVKMKEKGDIPEGYSVSREKKERFSLILESASTNQTSMYLCASSWAVTGELFFGEGSRLTVL.

The genes are TRBV19 and TRBJ2-5; 10 nucleotides agree with TRBD2. V gave up 7 bases and J gave up 7 bases; unmatched junction bases: 18. The CDR3 has 17 residues. The germline V gene has CDR1 LNHDA and CDR2 SQIVND (reference sequence). CDR3 DNA: TGTGCCAGTAACGCGGGACTAGCGAGCCTCCAGGTGGGGACCCAGTACTTC. Protein product: CASNAGLASLQVGTQYF. Complete variable domain (other parts from reference TRBV19 and TRBJ2-5): DGGITQSPKYLFRKEGQNVTLSCEQNLNHDAMYWYRQDPGQGLRLIYYSQIVNDFQKGDIAEGYSVSREKKESFPLTVTSAQKNPTAFYLCASNAGLASLQVGTQYFGPGTRLLVL.

V usage is TRBV30 and J usage is TRBJ1-2; D is perhaps TRBD1 (5 bases). Trimming took off 5 bases at V and 0 bases at J, with 19 bases between the two ends. The CDR3 loop spans 16 amino acids. Germline V gene sequence: CDR1 GTSNPN, CDR2 SVGIG (reference sequence). DNA for the CDR3: TGTGCCTGGGAGGGGAGACAATTCATAGCTAACTATGGCTACACCTTC. Protein product: CAWEGRQFIANYGYTF.

This chain joins TRBV18 and TRBJ2-1, with D perhaps TRBD1 (6 bases). V was cut by 2 bases and J by 11 bases, with 19 bases left in between. This CDR3 comprises 15 residues. Germline V gives CDR1 KGHSH, CDR2 LQKENI. The CDR3 nucleotides read TGTGCCAGCTCACCAAACAGGGTCGTAGGGATCCAGCAGTTCTTC. Encoded protein: CASSPNRVVGIQQFF.

The genes are TRBV5-4 and TRBJ2-1; no reliable D call. The CDR3 totals 13 residues. Per germline, CDR1 SGHNT and CDR2 YYREEE (reference sequence). Trimming took 0 bases from V and 9 from J, leaving 10 bases between them. The CDR3 sequence is CASSLALAAEQFF. DNA of the CDR3: TGTGCCAGCAGCTTGGCCTTAGCTGCTGAGCAGTTCTTC.

The chain has TRBV11-1 and TRBJ2-3; D unclear. Deletions cut 1 base from V and 0 bases from J, with 5 bases between. The germline V gene encodes CDR1 SGHAT and CDR2 FQDESV (reference sequence). This CDR3 is 14 amino acids long. CDR3: CASSLGGSTDTQYF. As DNA, the CDR3 is TGTGCCAGCAGCTTAGGGGGTAGCACAGATACGCAGTATTTT.

About this clone itself: Additional DNA sequences in this sample encode the identical CDR3. The chain combines TRBV6-5 with TRBJ1-1; D is uncertain. Between the trimmed V and J ends, which lost 0 bases and 1 base, there was a span of 9 bases. The germline CDR1 and CDR2 sequences are MNHEY and SVGAGI. There are 15 residues in the CDR3. The CDR3 nucleotides are TGTGCCAGCAGTTACTCAAGGTTGGGGAACACTGAAGCTTTCTTT. Its protein product is CASSYSRLGNTEAFF.

This chain links TRBV28 with TRBJ1-5; D possibly corresponds to TRBD1 (5 bases). CDR3 length: 13 amino acids. Trimming took 7 bases from V and 1 from J, leaving 8 bases between them. Germline V gene sequence: CDR1 MDHEN, CDR2 SYDVKM. The CDR3 sequence is CASIRDSNQPQHF. The CDR3 DNA reads as TGTGCCAGCATCAGGGACAGCAATCAGCCCCAGCATTTT.

The genes are TRBV7-6 and TRBJ1-1; 7 nucleotides match TRBD1. Germline V gives CDR1 SGHVS, CDR2 FNYEAQ. V trimming: 6 bases; J trimming: 2 bases; junction bases outside the gene matches: 9. CDR3 length: 15 residues. CDR3 bases: TGTGCCAGCAGGGCATCGGGACAGCCAAACACTGAAGCTTTCTTT. Its protein is CASRASGQPNTEAFF.

This clone was observed a single time. The chain has TRBV10-3 and TRBJ1-6, with no clear D. The V and J ends lost 3 bases and 7 bases respectively, with 7 bases between them. Germline V gene sequence: CDR1 ENHRY, CDR2 SYGVKD. The CDR3 spans 13 residues. CDR3 loop: CAISDQINSPLHF. DNA of the CDR3: TGTGCCATCAGTGATCAGATAAATTCACCCCTCCACTTT.